One sample yielded the 15 T cell receptor beta chains listed below, sequenced in a study of CD8 T cells in Susac syndrome. Random hexamers were used to reverse transcribe the RNA input (0.5 to 1 ug). TCRdb independently ran MiXCR on the immunoSEQ multiplex PCR reads; one entry per CDR3 protein. Among 95,000 or so distinct CDR3 sequences listed, roughly 91% were seen once. Specimen: CD8+ T cells from PBMCs. These receptors came from a human donor in good health.

The rearrangement joins TRBV7-8 to TRBJ1-2; D perhaps matches TRBD1 (5 bases). Per the germline V gene, CDR1 is SGHVS and CDR2 is FQNEAQ. The CDR3 contains 16 residues. Trimming removed 2 bases at V and 5 bases at J, with 18 bases between. The CDR3 DNA follows: TGTGCCAGCAGCTTATATCCGGGGGAGGGCCCATATGGCTACACCTTC. Residues: CASSLYPGEGPYGYTF.

V usage is TRBV3-1 and J usage is TRBJ2-1; the match to TRBD1 covers 8 bases. Trimming at V came to 5 bases and at J to 3 bases, leaving 9 bases not matched to a gene. CDR1 and CDR2 (germline): LGHDT, YNNKEL (reference sequence). CDR3 length: 16 amino acids. The CDR3 loop is CASSWTGTGVYNEQFF. The DNA of the CDR3 is TGTGCCAGCAGCTGGACCGGGACAGGAGTCTACAATGAGCAGTTCTTC.

The chain employs TRBV7-3 and TRBJ2-1; D possibly corresponds to TRBD2 (6 bases). This CDR3 contains 14 residues. From germline, CDR1 is SGHTA and CDR2 FQGTGA. V lost 1 base and J 8 bases, leaving 12 bases between the germline ends. As DNA, the CDR3 is TGTGCCAGCAGCTTAAACGCGGGACGTTATGAGCAGTTCTTC. This gives the protein CASSLNAGRYEQFF.

The V gene is TRBV10-3, the J gene TRBJ1-1; D possibly corresponds to TRBD1 (6 bases). CDR3 length: 14 residues. The V end was cut by 6 bases, the J end by 1 base, with 12 bases between. Germline CDR1 and CDR2: ENHRY and SYGVKD. CDR3 in amino acids: CAISATGENTEAFF. The CDR3 coding sequence is TGTGCCATCAGCGCGACAGGCGAGAACACTGAAGCTTTCTTT.

The V and J genes are TRBV7-9 and TRBJ2-1; TRBD1 or TRBD2 may be the D gene (5 bases each). V lost 3 bases and J lost 8, with 17 bases in between. The CDR3 has 15 amino acids. Germline assignment: CDR1 SEHNR and CDR2 FQNEAQ (reference sequence). CDR3 amino acids: CASSLPGTLGDEQFF. DNA for the CDR3: TGTGCCAGCAGCTTGCCCGGGACCCTGGGGGATGAGCAGTTCTTC.

The chain recombines TRBV5-1 with TRBJ2-7, with 9 nucleotides matching TRBD2. The J segment lost 3 bases and the V segment lost 2 bases, leaving 9 bases of the junction unmatched. Germline V gives CDR1 SGHRS, CDR2 YFSETQ. The CDR3 is made up of 16 amino acids. CDR3 region: CASSFPAGGGDYEQYF. CDR3 sequence (DNA): TGCGCCAGCAGCTTCCCCGCGGGGGGGGGCGACTACGAGCAGTACTTC.

The chain has TRBV6-1 and TRBJ2-1; weak D call: TRBD2 (5 bases). V was cut by 9 bases and J by 9 bases, with 9 bases left in between. The CDR3 contains 10 residues. Germline V CDR1 and CDR2: MNHNS, SASEGT. CDR3 sequence (DNA): TGTGCCAGTTTCGAGGGTGAGCAGTTCTTC. Protein product: CASFEGEQFF.

This chain connects TRBV27 to TRBJ1-5, with D hard to call. The V gene's germline CDR1 is MNHEY and CDR2 SMNVEV (reference sequence). The CDR3 extends over 14 amino acids. The V gene lost 5 bases and the J gene lost 6 bases, with 14 bases spanning the gap. The CDR3 coding sequence is TGTGCCAGCAGTCCGGGTGTGGGGAGTCAGCCCCAGCATTTT. Its translation: CASSPGVGSQPQHF.

J is TRBJ1-1 and V is TRBV27, with a tentative D call TRBD1 (5 bases). V gave up 2 bases and J gave up 8 bases, with 12 bases separating them. The CDR3 has 13 amino acids. CDR1 and CDR2 (germline): MNHEY, SMNVEV (reference sequence). The CDR3 DNA reads TGTGCCAGCAGTTTAACAACAGGTGGGGAAGCTTTCTTT. Translation gives CASSLTTGGEAFF.

The V and J genes are TRBV27 and TRBJ1-2; TRBD1 matches 8 bases. CDR1 is MNHEY and CDR2 is SMNVEV in the germline V gene (reference sequence). This CDR3 contains 15 residues. V dropped 4 bases and J dropped 0; count of bases not matched to a gene: 4. The CDR3 loop reads CASSSTGGANYGYTF. CDR3 bases: TGTGCCAGCAGTTCCACAGGGGGTGCTAACTATGGCTACACCTTC.

The rearrangement joins TRBV6-5 to TRBJ2-3; D may match TRBD1 or TRBD2 (5 bases each). The CDR3 sequence is 13 residues long. Germline CDR1 is MNHEY and CDR2 is SVGAGI. V was cut by 6 bases and J by 2 bases, with 9 bases left in between. CDR3 in amino acids: CASSEGPTDTQYF. As DNA, the CDR3 is TGTGCCAGCAGCGAGGGGCCCACAGATACGCAGTATTTT.

The chain recombines TRBV6-5 with TRBJ1-2; no clear D gene. In germline, CDR1 is MNHEY, CDR2 SVGAGI. The CDR3 consists of 14 residues. Trimming removed 2 bases from V and 8 bases from J, with 15 bases in between. CDR3 region: CASSYPGNLGGYTF. CDR3 sequence (DNA): TGTGCCAGCAGTTACCCCGGCAATCTGGGGGGCTACACCTTC.

This clonotype has only one observation. V usage is TRBV3-1 and J usage is TRBJ2-7; D is undetermined. V lost 2 bases and J lost 3, with 14 bases in between. There are 15 residues in the CDR3. CDR1 and CDR2 from the germline V gene are LGHDT and YNNKEL (reference sequence). CDR3 amino acids: CASSQPTPTGYEQYF. CDR3 bases: TGTGCCAGCAGCCAACCAACCCCGACGGGCTACGAGCAGTACTTC.

The chain joins TRBV5-6 to TRBJ2-7; 10 bases line up with TRBD1. V shed 4 bases, J shed 4 bases, and the junction held 14 bases outside the gene matches. The germline V gene encodes CDR1 SGHDT and CDR2 YYEEEE. The CDR3 is made up of 17 amino acids. Here the CDR3 DNA reads TGTGCCAGCAGCCTGGGGTCCGGGACAGGGGTTGAGTACGAGCAGTACTTC. Its translation is CASSLGSGTGVEYEQYF.

The chain has TRBV13 and TRBJ2-3; possibly TRBD1 for D (6 bases). The CDR3 has 14 residues. Between the trimmed V and J ends, which lost 2 bases and 0 bases, there was a span of 6 bases. Looked up from germline, CDR1 is PRHDT and CDR2 is FYEKMQ (reference sequence). The chain's CDR3 is CASSLQGSTDTQYF. The CDR3 DNA sequence: TGTGCCAGCAGCTTACAGGGGAGCACAGATACGCAGTATTTT.